This T cell receptor beta chain emerged from a study of Ad26.COV2.S vaccination and SARS-CoV-2 variants. On the study more broadly: This donor came from the COV1001 trial of Ad26.COV2.S.

Germline V CDR1 and CDR2: SGHRS, YFSETQ. V lost 0 bases, J lost 1 base, and 7 bases lay in between. This CDR3 is built from 14 residues. The data were produced by immunoSEQ multiplex PCR, yet TCRdb's version contains in-frame clones alone and is incomplete. The sample holds roughly 250,000 clones; around 88% are singletons and the top ten take roughly 3%. Regarding treatment: some 19 received Ad26.COV2.S at low or high dose, single or two shots; about five received placebo; per-sample allocation not given. At day 63 after the first vaccine or placebo injection, samples were drawn. The sequence derives from a person aged 18 to 65 who received the Ad26.COV2.S COVID-19 vaccine or a placebo. V usage is TRBV5-1 and J usage is TRBJ1-1; no definite D call. Sequencing was performed on peripheral blood, taken in a trial of Ad26.COV2.S vaccine versus placebo. The CDR3 DNA follows: TGCGCCAGCAGCTTGGCCAGACAGAACACTGAAGCTTTCTTT. This gives the protein CASSLARQNTEAFF. The full variable domain, in which reference TRBV5-1 and TRBJ1-1 provide the parts outside the CDR3, is KAGVTQTPRYLIKTRGQQVTLSCSPISGHRSVSWYQQTPGQGLQFLFEYFSETQRNKGNFPGRFSGRQFSNSRSEMNVSTLELGDSALYLCASSLARQNTEAFFGQGTRLTVV.